This T cell receptor beta chain stems from a study of blood T cell repertoires in COVID-19. On the study more broadly: Both acute and convalescent COVID-19 samples were obtained from the United States, Italy and Spain.

Trimming left V 3 bases short and J 4 bases short, with 7 bases between. This CDR3 is 12 amino acids long. TCRdb's table, derived via immunoSEQ multiplex PCR, lists solely in-frame clones and lacks some. The sample has approximately 110,000 clones; roughly 74% are singletons. The sequenced sample was peripheral blood. The rearrangement links TRBV12-3 or TRBV12-4 to TRBJ2-7; unclear D gene. The receptor's source is a man older than 75 with COVID-19, enrolled during active disease. The CDR3 DNA follows: TGTGCCAGCAGTTTTCAACTTTACGAGCAGTACTTC. It encodes CASSFQLYEQYF.